The 3 T cell receptor beta chains below were found in one sample sequenced in a study of OX40 agonist ivuxolimab in advanced cancers. Assay used: immunoSEQ multiplex PCR; TCRdb lists only in-frame clones, some missing. The table includes fewer than 65,000 clones, around 87% detected once. The sample consisted of CD4+ or CD8+ T cells sorted from blood, taken in a trial of the OX40 agonist ivuxolimab. The source of these receptors is an adult with an advanced solid tumor such as melanoma, head and neck, liver or kidney cancer.

The chain combines TRBV28 with TRBJ2-7, with TRBD2 matching over 7 bases. The CDR3 spans 16 residues. Germline lookup yields CDR1 MDHEN and CDR2 SYDVKM. V shed 3 bases, J shed 0 bases, and the junction held 8 bases outside the gene matches. The CDR3 sequence is CASSFHLADLSYEQYF. DNA of the CDR3: TGTGCCAGCAGTTTTCACCTAGCGGACCTCTCCTACGAGCAGTACTTC.

The chain couples TRBV11-2 to TRBJ2-1; D not certain. Trimming cost V 3 bases and J 4 bases, with 13 bases left between them. This CDR3 has 15 amino acids. Germline lookup yields CDR1 SGHAT and CDR2 FQNNGV. The CDR3 region has the DNA TGTGCCAGCAGCTTGTCCTGGCGGCCATACAATGAGCAGTTCTTC. Protein: CASSLSWRPYNEQFF.

The chain has TRBV5-4 and TRBJ2-2; D call uncertain. Trimming shortened V by 1 base and J by 2 bases, and 6 bases separated the two germline ends. The CDR3 sequence is 14 residues long. CDR1 and CDR2 (germline): SGHNT, YYREEE (reference sequence). The CDR3 spells CASSLSGNTGELFF. The DNA for the CDR3 is TGTGCCAGCAGCTTGTCGGGTAACACCGGGGAGCTGTTTTTT.